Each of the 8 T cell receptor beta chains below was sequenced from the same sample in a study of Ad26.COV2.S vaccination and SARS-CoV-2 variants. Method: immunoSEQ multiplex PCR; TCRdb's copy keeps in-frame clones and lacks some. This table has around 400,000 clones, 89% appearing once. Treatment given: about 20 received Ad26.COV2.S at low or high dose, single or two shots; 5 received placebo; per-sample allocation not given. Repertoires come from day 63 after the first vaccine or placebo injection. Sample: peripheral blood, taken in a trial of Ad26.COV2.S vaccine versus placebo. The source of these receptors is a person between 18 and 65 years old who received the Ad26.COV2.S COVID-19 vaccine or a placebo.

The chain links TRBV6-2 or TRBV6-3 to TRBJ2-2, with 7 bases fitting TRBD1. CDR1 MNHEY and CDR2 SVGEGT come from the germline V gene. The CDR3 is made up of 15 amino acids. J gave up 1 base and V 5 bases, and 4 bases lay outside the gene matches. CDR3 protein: CASSLDRENTGELFF. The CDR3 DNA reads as TGTGCCAGCAGTCTCGACAGGGAGAACACCGGGGAGCTGTTTTTT.

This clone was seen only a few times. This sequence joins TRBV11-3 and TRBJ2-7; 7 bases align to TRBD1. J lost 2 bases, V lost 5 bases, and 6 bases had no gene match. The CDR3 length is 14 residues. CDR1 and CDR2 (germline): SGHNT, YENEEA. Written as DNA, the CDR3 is TGTGCCAGCAGCGTCGGGACAGCCGCCTACGAGCAGTACTTC. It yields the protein CASSVGTAAYEQYF.

The CDR3, as DNA: TGTGCCAGCAGTTACTCGGGGTTAGGGGTCGACTATGGCTACACCTTC. It codes for CASSYSGLGVDYGYTF. This chain joins TRBV6-6 and TRBJ1-2; weak D call: TRBD1 (5 bases). The CDR3 runs 16 residues. Trimming shortened V by 0 bases and J by 3 bases, and 14 bases separated the two germline ends. From germline, CDR1 is MNHNY and CDR2 SVGAGI (reference sequence).

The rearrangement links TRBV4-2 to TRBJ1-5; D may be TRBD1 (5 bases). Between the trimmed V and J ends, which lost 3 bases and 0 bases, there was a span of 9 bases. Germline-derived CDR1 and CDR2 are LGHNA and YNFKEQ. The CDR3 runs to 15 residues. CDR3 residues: CASSQTVNSNQPQHF. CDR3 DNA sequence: TGTGCCAGCAGCCAGACAGTCAATAGCAATCAGCCCCAGCATTTT.

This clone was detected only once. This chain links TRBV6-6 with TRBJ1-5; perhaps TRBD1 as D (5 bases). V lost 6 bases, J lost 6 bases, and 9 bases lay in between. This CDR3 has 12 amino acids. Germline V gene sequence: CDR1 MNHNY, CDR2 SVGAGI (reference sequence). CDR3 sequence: CASRGEIQPQHF. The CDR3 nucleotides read TGTGCCAGCAGGGGGGAGATTCAGCCCCAGCATTTT.

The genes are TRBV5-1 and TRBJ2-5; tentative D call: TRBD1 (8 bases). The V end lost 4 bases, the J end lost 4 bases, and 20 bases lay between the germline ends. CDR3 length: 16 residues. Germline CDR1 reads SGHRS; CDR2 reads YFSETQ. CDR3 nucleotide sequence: TGCGCCAGCAGCGTCGGACAGGGAGGGCTGTCAGAGACCCAGTACTTC. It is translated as CASSVGQGGLSETQYF.

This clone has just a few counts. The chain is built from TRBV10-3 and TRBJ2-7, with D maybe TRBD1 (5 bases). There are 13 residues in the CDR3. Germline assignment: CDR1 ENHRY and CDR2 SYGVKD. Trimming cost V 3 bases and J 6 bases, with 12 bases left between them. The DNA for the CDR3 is TGTGCCATCAGTGAAGGGGTTGCTGGCGAGCAGTACTTC. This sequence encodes CAISEGVAGEQYF.

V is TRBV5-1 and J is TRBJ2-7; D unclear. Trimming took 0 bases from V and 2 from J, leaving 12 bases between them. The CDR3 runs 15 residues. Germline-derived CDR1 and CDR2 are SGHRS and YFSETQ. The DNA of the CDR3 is TGCGCCAGCAGCTTGGGGACGGCCCCAGCCTACGAGCAGTACTTC. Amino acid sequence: CASSLGTAPAYEQYF.